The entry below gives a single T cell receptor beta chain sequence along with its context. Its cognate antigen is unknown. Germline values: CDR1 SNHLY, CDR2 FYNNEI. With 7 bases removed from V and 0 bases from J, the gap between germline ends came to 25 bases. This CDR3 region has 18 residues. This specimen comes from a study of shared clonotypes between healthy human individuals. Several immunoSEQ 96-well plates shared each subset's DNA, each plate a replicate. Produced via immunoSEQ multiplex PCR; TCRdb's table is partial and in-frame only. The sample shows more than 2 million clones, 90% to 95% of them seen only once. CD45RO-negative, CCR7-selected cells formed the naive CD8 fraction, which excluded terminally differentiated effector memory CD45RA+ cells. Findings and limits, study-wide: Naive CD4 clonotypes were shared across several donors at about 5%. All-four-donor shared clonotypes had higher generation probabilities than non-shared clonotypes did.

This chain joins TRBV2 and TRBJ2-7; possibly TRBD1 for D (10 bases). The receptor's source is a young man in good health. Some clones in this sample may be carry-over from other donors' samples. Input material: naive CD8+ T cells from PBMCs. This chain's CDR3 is CASNRDRGGSGSSYEQYF. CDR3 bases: TGTGCCAGCAATCGGGACAGGGGAGGTAGCGGGAGCTCCTACGAGCAGTACTTC.